Reported below is one T cell receptor beta chain. No antigen is known for it. The CDR3 totals 15 residues. This sample is part of a study of T cells expressing NK-cell markers. Study in general: Most of the eight sequenced donors were HCMV-seropositive; one was seronegative.

General study results and limits: Roughly 1.0-7.0% of CD8+ T cells in about 6 donors belonged to dominant NKG2C+ clonotypes. Topping the CD3+CD56-NKG2C+ fraction as well were these clonotypes, in a handful of donors.

Generation of TCR beta cDNA was performed by 5'RACE template switching incorporating UMIs. Reprocessing the 5' RACE reads, TCRdb reports a single entry for every CDR3 protein and omits DNA. The listing records about 460,000 distinct CDR3 sequences. Sequences were obtained from blood T cells: a sorted CD56 or NKG2C T cell subset, CD4+ or CD8+ T cells, or bulk PBMC T cells (not recorded which). This receptor was taken from a woman aged 50 to 60 in good health. This rearrangement joins TRBV12-3 or TRBV12-4 to TRBJ2-2; the TCRdb D gene call, TRBD2, has no DNA to confirm it. CDR3 loop: CASSTASATRGELFF.